This T cell receptor (beta chain) was captured by sequencing in a study of CXCR3-negative and CXCR3-positive naive CD8 T cells. Study findings and constraints: Higher TRB CDR3 hydrophobicity marked CXCR3-positive naive cells relative to CXCR3-negative naive cells.

Remarks on this clonotype: Its antigen is not identified.

The CDR3 has 14 amino acids. Germline V gene data show CDR1 as SQVTM and CDR2 as ANQGSEA. Through 5' RACE with UMI labels, the TRB cDNA libraries were prepared. TCRdb re-called the 5' RACE reads and catalogs CDR3 proteins one per entry, DNA excluded. The repertoire table contains about 120,000 distinct CDR3 sequences. The sequenced material came from naive CXCR3+ CD8+ T cells from blood. The sample's subset: CD45RO-CCR7+CD27+CD95- naive CD8+ T cells expressing CXCR3 (TNR3+). This clonotype was obtained from a human donor in good health. Some clones in this sample may be carry-over from other donors' samples. This rearrangement joins TRBV29-1 to TRBJ2-7; TCRdb picks TRBD1, but there is no DNA to check that call. The CDR3 protein is CSVEPGYAPYEQYF.